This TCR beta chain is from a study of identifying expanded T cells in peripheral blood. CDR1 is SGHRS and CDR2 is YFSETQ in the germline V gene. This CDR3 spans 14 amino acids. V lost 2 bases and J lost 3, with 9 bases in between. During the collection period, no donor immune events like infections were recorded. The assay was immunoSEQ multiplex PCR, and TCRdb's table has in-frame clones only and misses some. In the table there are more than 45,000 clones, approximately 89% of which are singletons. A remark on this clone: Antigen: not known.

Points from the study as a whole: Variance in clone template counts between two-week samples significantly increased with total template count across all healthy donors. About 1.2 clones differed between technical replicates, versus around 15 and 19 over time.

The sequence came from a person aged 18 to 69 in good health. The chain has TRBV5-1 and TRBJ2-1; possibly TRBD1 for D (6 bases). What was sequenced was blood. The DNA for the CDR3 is TGCGCCAGCAGCTTTGGGGACATCTACAATGAGCAGTTCTTC. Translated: CASSFGDIYNEQFF.